This TCR beta chain derives from a study of blood T cell repertoires in COVID-19. Sequencing used immunoSEQ multiplex PCR; TCRdb keeps in-frame clones, though not all of them. The sample has fewer than 85,000 clones; 70% to 90% are singletons. The sample was peripheral blood. The clonotype originates from a man in his forties or fifties with active COVID-19.

CDR3 in amino acids: CASSLISFETQYF. The DNA of the CDR3 is TGTGCCAGTAGTCTTATTTCGTTCGAGACCCAGTACTTC. This chain connects TRBV19 to TRBJ2-5, with D uncertain. Trimming removed 5 bases from V and 5 bases from J, with 12 bases in between. The CDR3 extends over 13 amino acids. Germline-derived CDR1 and CDR2 are LNHDA and SQIVND (reference sequence).